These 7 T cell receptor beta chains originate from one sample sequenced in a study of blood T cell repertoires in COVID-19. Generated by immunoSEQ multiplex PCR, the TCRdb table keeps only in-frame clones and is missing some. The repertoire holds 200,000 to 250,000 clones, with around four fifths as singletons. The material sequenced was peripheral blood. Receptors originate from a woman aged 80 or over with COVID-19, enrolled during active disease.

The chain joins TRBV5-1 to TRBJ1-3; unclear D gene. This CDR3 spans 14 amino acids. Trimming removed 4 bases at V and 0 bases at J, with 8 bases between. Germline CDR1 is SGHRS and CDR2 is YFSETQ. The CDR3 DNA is TGCGCCAGCAGCGCTGGGAGCTCTGGAAACACCATATATTTT. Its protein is CASSAGSSGNTIYF.

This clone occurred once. The CDR3 spells CASSQALALAAYNEQFF. The CDR3 nucleotides are TGCGCCAGCAGCCAAGCTTTGGCTCTAGCGGCCTACAATGAGCAGTTCTTC. The J gene is TRBJ2-1, the V gene TRBV4-3, with 7 bases lining up with TRBD2. V lost 1 base, J lost 2 bases, and 8 bases stayed unmatched. CDR1 and CDR2 from the germline V gene are LGHNA and YSLEER. The length of the CDR3 is 17 residues.

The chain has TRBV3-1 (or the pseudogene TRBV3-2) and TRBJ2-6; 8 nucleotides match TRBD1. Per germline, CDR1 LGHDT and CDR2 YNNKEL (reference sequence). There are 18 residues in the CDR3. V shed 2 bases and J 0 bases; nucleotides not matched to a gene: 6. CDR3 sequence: CASSQWQGANSGANVLTF. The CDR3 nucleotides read TGTGCCAGCAGCCAATGGCAGGGGGCCAACTCTGGGGCCAACGTCCTGACTTTC.

The CDR3, as DNA: TGTGCCAGCAGTGCTACAGCCCATTCACCCCTCCACTTT. Translating gives CASSATAHSPLHF. The chain joins TRBV6-4 to TRBJ1-6; no definite D call. Trimming took 4 bases from V and 8 from J, leaving 9 bases between them. The CDR3 is made up of 13 amino acids. Germline assignment: CDR1 MRHNA and CDR2 SNTAGT.

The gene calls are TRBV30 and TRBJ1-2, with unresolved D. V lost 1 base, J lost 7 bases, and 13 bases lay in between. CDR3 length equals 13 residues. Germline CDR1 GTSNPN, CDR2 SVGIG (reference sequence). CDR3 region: CAWSEFSAGGYTF. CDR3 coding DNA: TGTGCCTGGAGTGAGTTCTCGGCAGGTGGCTACACCTTC.

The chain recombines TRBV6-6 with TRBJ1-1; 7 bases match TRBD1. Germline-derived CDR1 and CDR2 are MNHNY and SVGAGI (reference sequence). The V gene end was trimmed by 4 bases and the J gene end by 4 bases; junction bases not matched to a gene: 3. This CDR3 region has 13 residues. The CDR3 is CASSFNRGTEAFF. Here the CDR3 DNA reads TGTGCCAGCAGTTTTAACAGGGGCACTGAAGCTTTCTTT.

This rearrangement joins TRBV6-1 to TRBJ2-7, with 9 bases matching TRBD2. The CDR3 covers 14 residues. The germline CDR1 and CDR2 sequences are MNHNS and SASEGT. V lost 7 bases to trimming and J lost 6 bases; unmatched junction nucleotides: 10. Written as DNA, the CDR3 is TGTGCCAGCAACCGACTCGGGACTAGCACCGAGCAGTACTTC. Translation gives CASNRLGTSTEQYF.